This T cell receptor (beta chain) was recovered during a study of blood T cell repertoires in COVID-19. Study-level information: The origin of the acute and convalescent COVID-19 samples was the United States, Italy and Spain.

Clones were read by immunoSEQ multiplex PCR, and TCRdb kept only the in-frame ones, dropping some. The sample yields roughly 480,000 clones, nearly 90% seen once. Seattle cases were enrolled at active infection and followed longitudinally. The CDR3 sequence is 15 residues long. Germline V CDR1 and CDR2: SGHVS, FNYEAQ. V lost 4 bases to trimming and J lost 3 bases; unmatched junction nucleotides: 6. This TCR came from a man between 18 and 29 years old with COVID-19, enrolled during active disease. Sequences were obtained from peripheral blood. The chain joins TRBV7-6 to TRBJ2-7; 10 bases line up with TRBD2. Written as DNA, the CDR3 is TGTGCCAGCAGCTCCGGATTAGCGGGAGGCTACGAGCAGTACTTC. This translates into CASSSGLAGGYEQYF.